Below are 28 T cell receptor beta chains sequenced from a single sample in a study of blood T cell repertoires in COVID-19. Here immunoSEQ multiplex PCR was the method, and the copy in TCRdb shows in-frame clones only, minus some. The table includes some 270,000 clones, over 80% detected once. The material sequenced was peripheral blood. Every receptor here comes from a middle-aged woman who had recovered from COVID-19.

The chain recombines TRBV6-5 with TRBJ1-5, with D uncertain. The CDR3 is 15 residues long. V lost 3 bases and J 5 bases, leaving 14 bases between the germline ends. Germline V lookup: CDR1 MNHEY, CDR2 SVGAGI. CDR3 nucleotide sequence: TGTGCCAGCAGTTATTCGAGGGCGTTAGATCAGCCCCAGCATTTT. Encoded protein: CASSYSRALDQPQHF.

CDR3 in amino acids: CASSSPGQPQHF. The CDR3 region has the DNA TGTGCCAGCAGTTCCCCGGGTCAGCCCCAGCATTTT. The gene calls are TRBV28 and TRBJ1-5, with D unclear. CDR3 length equals 12 residues. Germline V lookup: CDR1 MDHEN, CDR2 SYDVKM. Deletions cut 4 bases from V and 6 bases from J, with 7 bases between.

This clone was observed a few times. The chain couples TRBV2 to TRBJ1-6; unclear D gene. The ends were cut back, 7 bases at V and 8 bases at J, with 12 bases in the middle. Germline V gene data show CDR1 as SNHLY and CDR2 as FYNNEI. The CDR3 runs 13 residues. The CDR3, as DNA: TGTGCCAGCATAGGATTTCGGGATTCACCCCTCCACTTT. Its protein product is CASIGFRDSPLHF.

This clone was picked up one time. This rearrangement joins TRBV28 to TRBJ2-7; TRBD1 agrees at 7 bases. Germline V gene data show CDR1 as MDHEN and CDR2 as SYDVKM. The trim removed 4 bases at V and 3 bases at J, leaving 6 bases unmatched. The CDR3 spans 14 residues. CDR3 loop: CASSSPGQLYEQYF. The CDR3 nucleotides read TGTGCCAGCAGTTCCCCGGGACAGCTCTACGAGCAGTACTTC.

This clone showed up just once. The rearrangement links TRBV5-5 to TRBJ2-3, with 13 positions matching TRBD2. The J segment lost 5 bases and the V segment lost 2 bases, leaving 5 bases of the junction unmatched. This CDR3 contains 16 residues. CDR1 and CDR2 (germline): SGHKS, YYEKEE (reference sequence). The CDR3 loop reads CASSFLGLAGKDTQYF. The CDR3, as DNA: TGTGCCAGCAGCTTCCTGGGACTAGCGGGGAAAGATACGCAGTATTTT. The full variable domain, completed using reference TRBV5-5 and TRBJ2-3, is DAGVTQSPTHLIKTRGQQVTLRCSPISGHKSVSWYQQVLGQGPQFIFQYYEKEERGRGNFPDRFSARQFPNYSSELNVNALLLGDSALYLCASSFLGLAGKDTQYFGPGTRLTVL.

This clone was seen just once. V is TRBV2 and J is TRBJ1-1, with 10 nucleotides matching TRBD1. The CDR3 extends over 15 amino acids. CDR1 is SNHLY, CDR2 FYNNEI, per germline. Trimming removed 6 bases from V and 4 bases from J; junction bases left unmatched: 8. CDR3 coding DNA: TGTGCCAGCAGACGAGAGGGACAGGGGACCACTGAAGCTTTCTTT. Translating it yields CASRREGQGTTEAFF.

The rearrangement joins TRBV4-2 to TRBJ2-5; TRBD2 agrees at 9 bases. V trimming: 4 bases; J trimming: 2 bases; junction bases outside the gene matches: 8. The CDR3 totals 16 residues. CDR1 is LGHNA, CDR2 YNFKEQ, per germline. The CDR3 region has the DNA TGTGCCAGCAGCCCACTAGGGGCGGGGGGGCAAGAGACCCAGTACTTC. This sequence encodes CASSPLGAGGQETQYF.

The rearrangement uses TRBV6-1 and TRBJ1-1, with TRBD1 identical over 8 bases. V shed 4 bases and J 7 bases; nucleotides not matched to a gene: 23. This CDR3 has 19 residues. Germline V CDR1 and CDR2: MNHNS, SASEGT. The CDR3 DNA reads TGTGCCAGCAGTGCTCCGGGACAGGCAGCTTACCTTACACGGAATGAAGCTTTCTTT. Amino acids: CASSAPGQAAYLTRNEAFF.

The rearrangement links TRBV5-1 to TRBJ2-7; possibly TRBD2 for D (6 bases). Trimming left V 4 bases short and J 2 bases short, with 13 bases between. The CDR3 length is 14 residues. Germline V lookup: CDR1 SGHRS, CDR2 YFSETQ. In DNA, the CDR3 is TGCGCCAGCAGCCCGACAACGGGGGCCTACGAGCAGTACTTC. Its translation: CASSPTTGAYEQYF. Full variable domain (outside the CDR3, taken from reference TRBV5-1 and TRBJ2-7): KAGVTQTPRYLIKTRGQQVTLSCSPISGHRSVSWYQQTPGQGLQFLFEYFSETQRNKGNFPGRFSGRQFSNSRSEMNVSTLELGDSALYLCASSPTTGAYEQYFGPGTRLTVT.

This chain connects TRBV28 to TRBJ2-2; D is perhaps TRBD1 (5 bases). The CDR3 totals 14 residues. V was cut by 7 bases and J by 6 bases, with 15 bases left in between. CDR1 MDHEN and CDR2 SYDVKM come from the germline V gene. The CDR3 DNA sequence: TGTGCCAGCACTGGCTGGCAGGGCGCCGGGGAGCTGTTTTTT. Its translation: CASTGWQGAGELFF. Using reference TRBV28 and TRBJ2-2 for the parts outside the CDR3, the full variable domain is DVKVTQSSRYLVKRTGEKVFLECVQDMDHENMFWYRQDPGLGLRLIYFSYDVKMKEKGDIPEGYSVSREKKERFSLILESASTNQTSMYLCASTGWQGAGELFFGEGSRLTVL.

This clone has only one observation. V gene TRBV18 combines with J gene TRBJ2-2, with D maybe TRBD2 (5 bases). Germline V gene data show CDR1 as KGHSH and CDR2 as LQKENI. Deletions cut 3 bases from V and 2 bases from J, with 10 bases between. There are 15 residues in the CDR3. The CDR3 reads CASSPTGKNTGELFF. CDR3 nucleotide sequence: TGTGCCAGCTCACCGACCGGGAAAAACACCGGGGAGCTGTTTTTT.

The gene calls are TRBV28 and TRBJ1-2; tentative D call: TRBD1 (5 bases). Germline V gene data show CDR1 as MDHEN and CDR2 as SYDVKM. The length of the CDR3 is 15 residues. V was cut by 5 bases and J by 0 bases, with 13 bases left in between. CDR3 residues: CASSIDTGANYGYTF. Written as DNA, the CDR3 is TGTGCCAGCAGTATCGACACGGGGGCTAACTATGGCTACACCTTC.

V and J are TRBV27 and TRBJ1-2, with D possibly matching TRBD1 (5 bases). V lost 0 bases, J lost 7 bases, and 15 bases lay in between. Per the germline V gene, CDR1 is MNHEY and CDR2 is SMNVEV (reference sequence). The CDR3 extends over 15 amino acids. Here the CDR3 reads CASSLSGLPDGGYTF. Here the CDR3 DNA reads TGTGCCAGCAGTTTATCGGGACTCCCAGACGGTGGCTACACCTTC.

Remarks on this clone: Other nucleotide sequences from this sample produce the same CDR3. V usage is TRBV28 and J usage is TRBJ1-5; a possible D gene is TRBD1 (6 bases). The CDR3 runs 13 residues. V lost 5 bases to trimming and J lost 4 bases, with 9 bases between them. The germline gives CDR1 MDHEN, CDR2 SYDVKM. CDR3 amino acids: CASSRTVNQPQHF. CDR3 sequence (DNA): TGTGCCAGCAGTAGGACAGTTAATCAGCCCCAGCATTTT.

The chain couples TRBV24-1 to TRBJ2-7, with D uncertain. V lost 5 bases and J 0 bases, leaving 7 bases between the germline ends. The CDR3 contains 13 residues. CDR1 KGHDR and CDR2 SFDVKD come from the germline V gene. The CDR3 here is CATSGGSSYEQYF. CDR3 coding DNA: TGTGCCACCAGTGGAGGAAGCTCCTACGAGCAGTACTTC.

The V call is TRBV5-4, the J call TRBJ1-2; D unclear. The ends were cut back, 0 bases at V and 3 bases at J, with 12 bases in the middle. Germline CDR1 is SGHNT and CDR2 is YYREEE (reference sequence). This CDR3 region has 15 residues. Here the CDR3 reads CASSLGGRRDYGYTF. CDR3 in DNA: TGTGCCAGCAGCTTGGGAGGGCGCCGTGACTATGGCTACACCTTC. The variable domain in full, completed from reference TRBV5-4 and TRBJ1-2, reads ETGVTQSPTHLIKTRGQQVTLRCSSQSGHNTVSWYQQALGQGPQFIFQYYREEENGRGNFPPRFSGLQFPNYSSELNVNALELDDSALYLCASSLGGRRDYGYTFGSGTRLTVV.

This clone occurred once. The chain links TRBV29-1 to TRBJ1-1; D possibly corresponds to TRBD1 (5 bases). V was clipped by 1 base and J by 5 bases, with 8 bases between them. This CDR3 has 12 residues. Germline CDR1 SQVTM, CDR2 ANQGSEA. CDR3 protein: CSVEAGGTEAFF. The CDR3 nucleotides are TGCAGCGTTGAAGCGGGGGGGACTGAAGCTTTCTTT.

The chain employs TRBV28 and TRBJ1-6, with D possibly being TRBD1 (5 bases). With 7 bases removed from V and 0 bases from J, the gap between germline ends came to 16 bases. The CDR3 is made up of 17 amino acids. The germline V gene has CDR1 MDHEN and CDR2 SYDVKM. DNA for the CDR3: TGTGCCAGCACGGGACTCTATCATAGCTCCTATAATTCACCCCTCCACTTT. Translation: CASTGLYHSSYNSPLHF. The full variable domain, in which reference TRBV28 and TRBJ1-6 provide the parts outside the CDR3, is DVKVTQSSRYLVKRTGEKVFLECVQDMDHENMFWYRQDPGLGLRLIYFSYDVKMKEKGDIPEGYSVSREKKERFSLILESASTNQTSMYLCASTGLYHSSYNSPLHFGNGTRLTVT.

The chain uses TRBV3-1 (or the pseudogene TRBV3-2) and TRBJ2-2; D is possibly TRBD2 (6 bases). This CDR3 has 18 amino acids. The V end was cut by 2 bases, the J end by 6 bases, with 22 bases between. From germline, CDR1 is LGHDT and CDR2 YNNKEL (reference sequence). The CDR3 DNA sequence: TGTGCCAGCAGCCAAATAATAGCGGTCGTTGGGAGTCCCGGGGAGCTGTTTTTT. Amino acid sequence: CASSQIIAVVGSPGELFF.

This clone occurred a few times. This chain connects TRBV4-1 to TRBJ1-6; no clear D. The ends were cut back, 3 bases at V and 1 base at J, with 13 bases in the middle. Germline CDR1 is MGHRA and CDR2 is YSYEKL. The CDR3 is 17 amino acids. The CDR3 loop is CASSHPRGASYNSPLHF. The CDR3 DNA sequence: TGCGCCAGCAGCCATCCCCGGGGAGCTTCCTATAATTCACCCCTCCACTTT.

This rearrangement joins TRBV4-2 to TRBJ2-7; possible D gene TRBD1, 5 bases. Germline V gives CDR1 LGHNA, CDR2 YNFKEQ. The CDR3 length is 15 residues. V shed 0 bases and J shed 1 base, with 10 bases lying between them. CDR3 DNA: TGTGCCAGCAGCCAAGAACAGGTTGGGTCCTACGAGCAGTACTTC. Its translation: CASSQEQVGSYEQYF.

This clone was seen only once. The chain employs TRBV7-9 and TRBJ2-4; 10 nucleotides line up with TRBD1. Unmatched junction bases numbered 6, after V lost 3 bases and J lost 4 bases. There are 16 residues in the CDR3. Germline V lookup: CDR1 SEHNR, CDR2 FQNEAQ (reference sequence). The DNA of the CDR3 is TGTGCCAGCAGCTTGCATGGGACAGGGGTAAAAAACATTCAGTACTTC. As protein: CASSLHGTGVKNIQYF. The full variable domain, in which reference TRBV7-9 and TRBJ2-4 provide the parts outside the CDR3, is DTGVSQNPRHKITKRGQNVTFRCDPISEHNRLYWYRQTLGQGPEFLTYFQNEAQLEKSRLLSDRFSAERPKGSFSTLEIQRTEQGDSAMYLCASSLHGTGVKNIQYFGAGTRLSVL.

This chain joins TRBV15 and TRBJ2-1, with D possibly being TRBD2 (5 bases). V was cut by 0 bases and J by 12 bases, with 9 bases left in between. The length of the CDR3 is 12 residues. CDR1 is LNHNV and CDR2 is YYDKDF in the germline V gene (reference sequence). CDR3 DNA: TGTGCCACCAGCAGAGATACGGGGTGGCAGTTCTTC. This gives the protein CATSRDTGWQFF.

CDR3 sequence (DNA): TGTGCCAGCAGCCTACGAATTAATTCACCCCTCCACTTT. Translation: CASSLRINSPLHF. The chain recombines TRBV7-2 with TRBJ1-6; D not certain. Germline-derived CDR1 and CDR2 are SGHTA and FQGNSA. With 5 bases removed from V and 6 bases from J, the gap between germline ends came to 8 bases. The CDR3 runs 13 residues.

J is TRBJ2-4 and V is TRBV6-5; D might be TRBD1 (5 bases). V lost 4 bases to trimming and J lost 8 bases, with 15 bases between them. CDR1 MNHEY and CDR2 SVGAGI come from the germline V gene. The CDR3 is made up of 14 amino acids. As DNA, the CDR3 is TGTGCCAGCAGTTCGGCCCTCCAGGGTCACATTCAGTACTTC. It codes for CASSSALQGHIQYF.

V and J are TRBV2 and TRBJ1-5, with D unclear. This CDR3 is built from 13 residues. Germline lookup yields CDR1 SNHLY and CDR2 FYNNEI. V lost 7 bases to trimming and J lost 7 bases, with 14 bases between them. CDR3 coding DNA: TGTGCCAGCACTCCAACGACCAGGCAGCCCCAGCATTTT. Translation gives CASTPTTRQPQHF.

V is TRBV5-1 and J is TRBJ2-1; 9 bases fit TRBD2. The CDR3 extends over 18 amino acids. J gave up 0 bases and V 4 bases, and 11 bases lay outside the gene matches. Germline CDR1 SGHRS, CDR2 YFSETQ. The CDR3 sequence is CASSTRGVAGVSYNEQFF. CDR3 sequence (DNA): TGCGCCAGCAGCACCCGGGGGGTAGCGGGGGTCTCCTACAATGAGCAGTTCTTC.

This rearrangement joins TRBV6-5 to TRBJ1-1; no reliable D call. Germline V CDR1 and CDR2: MNHEY, SVGAGI. V was cut by 6 bases and J by 4 bases, with 12 bases left in between. This CDR3 contains 13 residues. The CDR3 DNA follows: TGTGCCAGCAGGGGAGTCTCGGTCACTGAAGCTTTCTTT. Translation: CASRGVSVTEAFF.